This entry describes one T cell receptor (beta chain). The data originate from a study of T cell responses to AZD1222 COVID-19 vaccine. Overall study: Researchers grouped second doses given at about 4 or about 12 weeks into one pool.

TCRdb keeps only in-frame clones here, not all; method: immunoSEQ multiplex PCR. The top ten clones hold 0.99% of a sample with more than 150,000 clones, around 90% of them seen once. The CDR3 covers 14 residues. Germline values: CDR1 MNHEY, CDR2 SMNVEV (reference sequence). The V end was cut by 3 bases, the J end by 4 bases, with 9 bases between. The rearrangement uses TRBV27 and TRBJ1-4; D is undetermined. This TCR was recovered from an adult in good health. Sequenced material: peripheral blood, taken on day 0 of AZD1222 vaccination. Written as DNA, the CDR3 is TGTGCCAGCAGTTTTGGGCCCCTTAATGAAAAACTGTTTTTT. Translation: CASSFGPLNEKLFF. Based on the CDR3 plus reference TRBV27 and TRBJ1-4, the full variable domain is EAQVTQNPRYLITVTGKKLTVTCSQNMNHEYMSWYRQDPGLGLRQIYYSMNVEVTDKGDVPEGYKVSRKEKRNFPLILESPSPNQTSLYFCASSFGPLNEKLFFGSGTQLSVL.